Listed below are T cell receptor beta chains from one sample, sequenced in a study of regulatory T cells in long-lasting Graves disease. TCRdb ran MiXCR on the multiplex PCR reads and lists one entry per CDR3 protein. The repertoire holds 600,000 to 650,000 distinct CDR3 sequences, with about 16% as singletons. This sample also appeared in a second study, on T cells in Graves' hyperthyroidism and ophthalmopathy.

Source: peripheral blood mononuclear cells (PBMCs), taken at new diagnosis, from a patient treated with antithyroid drugs. These receptors all stem from a woman younger than 45 with Graves disease. CDR3s include the opening cysteine and the closing phenylalanine or tryptophan. The order of the fields is V gene, CDR3 protein.

TRBV7-9	CASSLYTSYEQYF
TRBV10-3	CAIRGSYAGGYTF
TRBV20-1	CSARTDGHF
TRBV3-1	CASSQTGTVSPGELFF
TRBV30	CAWKGQGVQPQHF
TRBV13	CASTDAGALNTEAFF
TRBV4-1	CASSQEVGTGSYEQYF
TRBV3-1	CASSLRLALYNEQFF
TRBV19	CASSRGGARADTQYF
TRBV27	CASKSLGPPHEQYF
TRBV12-3/TRBV12-4	CASRSGLAGELFF
TRBV27	CASSFLGRGKRTDTQYF
TRBV3-1	CASSSRGYSNQPQHF
TRBV28	CASTLGTSGISGEQYF
TRBV28	CASKDSGRLEAFF
TRBV18	CASSQTEQETQYF
TRBV7-9	CASSLSRATNEKLFF
TRBV30	CAWRNYGYTF
TRBV10-3	CAISEPWQNSYEQYF
TRBV30	CACEEGDTEAFF
TRBV29-1	CSVGGRVETQYF
TRBV19	CASSETGGTYEQYF
TRBV12-3/TRBV12-4	CASSLGQFYGYTF
TRBV24-1	CATWDRSSGELFF
TRBV9	CASSVGTSGTLETQYF
TRBV13	CASSLVPKIDRGDTQYF
TRBV28	CASSLGSPREKLFF
TRBV7-9	CASSLASGAYTGELFF
TRBV19	CATKSGRADLKNEQYF
TRBV9	CASSVGTREQYF
TRBV5-1	CASSLAVGGSTEAFF
TRBV28	CASSQGSTAQILFF
TRBV20-1	CSASQGLAGGVEQFF
TRBV28	CAILTFTGANVLTF
TRBV6-1	CASRDRAGANVLTF
TRBV7-9	CASTLGRFYGSLRGAFF
TRBV28	CASTSEMNTEAFF
TRBV28	CASTSPGLAGREQYF
TRBV24-1	CATSDSVGELGGYTF
TRBV2	CASSPTGTMNTEAFF
TRBV3-1	CASSQDRGQYNYGYTF